The rows below give T cell receptor beta chains drawn from one sample of a study of OX40 agonist ivuxolimab in advanced cancers. Sequencing was performed with immunoSEQ multiplex PCR; in TCRdb, only in-frame clones are kept and a portion is missing. The table has around 54,000 clones, 85% to 95% seen once. The source material was CD4+ or CD8+ T cells sorted from blood, sampled in a trial of the OX40 agonist ivuxolimab. The receptors shown here come from an adult with an advanced solid tumor such as melanoma, head and neck, liver or kidney cancer. The CDR3 runs from the conserved cysteine through the conserved F or W. The D gene is left open where the match is weak. For some rows the clone size is stated as once, few or many, or as a class when expanded; others skip it.

clone size	V gene	D gene	J gene	CDR3 protein	CDR3 DNA
once	TRBV7-9	NA	TRBJ2-5	CASSAEETQYF	TGTGCCAGCAGCGCCGAAGAGACCCAGTACTTC
NA	TRBV27	TRBD2	TRBJ2-1	CASSLLGRELPQEQFF	TGTGCCAGCAGTCTCCTCGGGAGGGAGCTGCCTCAGGAGCAGTTCTTC
NA	TRBV4-2	NA	TRBJ2-3	CASSQVFDERVSDTQYF	TGTGCCAGCAGCCAAGTATTCGACGAGAGGGTTAGTGATACGCAGTATTTT
NA	TRBV29-1	TRBD1	TRBJ2-7	CSVRTGGVDEQYF	TGCAGCGTTCGGACAGGGGGAGTAGACGAGCAGTACTTC
few	TRBV9	TRBD1	TRBJ1-2	CASSVGQGAGYGYTF	TGTGCCAGCAGCGTAGGACAGGGCGCGGGCTATGGCTACACCTTC
NA	TRBV9	TRBD1	TRBJ2-2	CASSEDRGANTGELFF	TGTGCCAGCAGCGAAGACAGGGGGGCGAACACCGGGGAGCTGTTTTTT
once	TRBV4-3	NA	TRBJ2-5	CASSQVSGGDETQYF	TGCGCCAGCAGCCAAGTGAGTGGGGGCGACGAGACCCAGTACTTC
NA	TRBV29-1	NA	TRBJ2-1	CSVIDPSSYNEQFF	TGCAGCGTGATTGACCCTAGCTCCTACAATGAGCAGTTCTTC
NA	TRBV11-2	TRBD2	TRBJ2-3	CASSLLAGGINTQYF	TGTGCCAGCAGCTTGCTAGCGGGAGGTATAAATACGCAGTATTTT
NA	TRBV6-6	TRBD2	TRBJ2-1	CASTLRLAVYNEQFF	TGTGCCAGCACCCTTCGGCTAGCGGTATACAATGAGCAGTTCTTC
NA	TRBV4-1	TRBD2	TRBJ2-3	CASSPPAGVYTDTQYF	TGCGCCAGCAGCCCCCCGGCGGGGGTCTACACAGATACGCAGTATTTT
NA	TRBV5-5	NA	TRBJ2-7	CASSLGQGLEQYF	TGTGCCAGCAGCTTGGGGCAGGGGCTCGAGCAGTACTTC
NA	TRBV5-5	TRBD1	TRBJ1-3	CASSLGTGFLNTIYF	TGTGCCAGCAGCTTGGGGACAGGGTTCTTAAACACCATATATTTT
NA	TRBV27	NA	TRBJ2-3	CASSPSTDTQYF	TGTGCCAGCAGTCCAAGCACAGATACGCAGTATTTT
NA	TRBV7-8	TRBD2	TRBJ2-7	CASTHSSGTSAIRPYEQYF	TGTGCCAGCACCCACTCGTCCGGGACTAGCGCTATTCGTCCCTACGAGCAGTACTTC
NA	TRBV5-1	TRBD2	TRBJ2-5	CASSFPLAGETETQYF	TGCGCCAGCAGCTTCCCATTGGCGGGAGAAACAGAGACCCAGTACTTC
NA	TRBV28	NA	TRBJ1-5	CASSPTGLGNQPQHF	TGTGCCAGCAGTCCTACAGGGTTGGGCAATCAGCCCCAGCATTTT
NA	TRBV19	TRBD1	TRBJ2-7	CASSGRDRAHEQYF	TGTGCCAGTAGTGGCCGGGACAGGGCCCACGAGCAGTACTTC
NA	TRBV7-6	TRBD2	TRBJ2-1	CASSPGLAGNEQFF	TGTGCCAGCAGCCCCGGACTAGCGGGAAATGAGCAGTTCTTC
few	TRBV27	NA	TRBJ1-1	CASRPTRSTEAFF	TGTGCCAGCAGACCGACTCGTAGCACTGAAGCTTTCTTT
NA	TRBV6-5	NA	TRBJ2-5	CASSPRGGQETQYF	TGTGCCAGCAGTCCAAGGGGGGGTCAAGAGACCCAGTACTTC
NA	TRBV27	TRBD1	TRBJ2-2	CASNIGQGNTGELFF	TGTGCCAGCAATATCGGACAGGGAAACACCGGGGAGCTGTTTTTT
NA	TRBV6-1	NA	TRBJ2-7	CASSDADSFYEQYF	TGTGCCAGCAGTGATGCAGACAGTTTTTACGAGCAGTACTTC
NA	TRBV9	TRBD2	TRBJ2-7	CASSAGLGGYEQYF	TGTGCCAGCAGCGCCGGACTAGGAGGCTACGAGCAGTACTTC
NA	TRBV6-6	NA	TRBJ2-3	CASSYSVASTDTQYF	TGTGCCAGCAGTTACTCCGTCGCTAGCACAGATACGCAGTATTTT
NA	TRBV6-1	NA	TRBJ2-7	CASNPGPSYEQYF	TGTGCCAGCAACCCGGGGCCCTCCTACGAGCAGTACTTC
NA	TRBV2	NA	TRBJ2-2	CASSELALNTGELFF	TGTGCCAGCAGTGAACTAGCGTTGAACACCGGGGAGCTGTTTTTT
NA	TRBV6-5	NA	TRBJ1-1	CASKNVDLEAFF	TGTGCCAGCAAAAACGTGGACCTTGAAGCTTTCTTT
NA	TRBV7-9	NA	TRBJ1-5	CASSDYEGPQHF	TGTGCCAGCAGCGATTACGAGGGGCCCCAGCATTTT
NA	TRBV7-9	TRBD1	TRBJ2-1	CASSRGQGPNEQFF	TGTGCCAGCAGCCGGGGACAGGGGCCCAATGAGCAGTTCTTC
NA	TRBV27	NA	TRBJ2-3	CASSTGYSTDTQYF	TGTGCCAGCAGTACAGGTTATAGCACAGATACGCAGTATTTT
once	TRBV4-2	NA	TRBJ1-4	CASSQGIGGTNEKLFF	TGTGCCAGCAGCCAAGGGATCGGGGGAACTAATGAAAAACTGTTTTTT
NA	TRBV4-1	NA	TRBJ2-7	CASSQDVAAGSYEQYF	TGCGCCAGCAGCCAAGATGTAGCGGCTGGCTCCTACGAGCAGTACTTC
NA	TRBV6-4	NA	TRBJ2-1	CASSDSIVGEQFF	TGTGCCAGCAGTGACTCGATTGTTGGAGAGCAGTTCTTC
NA	TRBV5-4	NA	TRBJ1-4	CAANTLMGGKLFF	TGTGCCGCAAATACCCTGATGGGGGGAAAACTGTTTTTT
NA	TRBV10-3	TRBD1	TRBJ1-2	CATLTLMTGRYGYTF	TGTGCCACCCTTACTCTTATGACAGGGCGTTATGGCTACACCTTC
NA	TRBV28	NA	TRBJ2-7	CASSSGHSYEQYF	TGTGCCAGCAGTTCCGGGCACTCCTACGAGCAGTACTTC
NA	TRBV7-9	NA	TRBJ1-2	CASSLADYGYTF	TGTGCCAGCAGCTTAGCAGATTATGGCTACACCTTC
once	TRBV27	NA	TRBJ2-7	CASSYRNSYEQYF	TGTGCCAGCAGTTACAGAAACTCCTACGAGCAGTACTTC
NA	TRBV15	NA	TRBJ2-7	CATSVTVSSYEQYF	TGTGCCACCAGCGTGACCGTGAGCTCCTACGAGCAGTACTTC
NA	TRBV9	NA	TRBJ2-7	CASSVGVLSEQYF	TGTGCCAGCAGCGTAGGGGTCTTGTCCGAGCAGTACTTC
NA	TRBV4-1	NA	TRBJ2-3	CASSQGTGLGSNTQYF	TGCGCCAGCAGCCAAGGAACAGGGTTGGGGTCGAATACGCAGTATTTT
NA	TRBV28	TRBD1	TRBJ2-1	CASGGYRGMIVSYNEQFF	TGTGCCAGCGGGGGATACAGGGGGATGATAGTCTCCTACAATGAGCAGTTCTTC
NA	TRBV6-7	NA	TRBJ2-3	CATPSDTQYF	TGTGCCACCCCGTCTGATACGCAGTATTTT
NA	TRBV9	NA	TRBJ2-5	CASSVSGTYETQYF	TGTGCCAGCAGCGTATCAGGGACGTATGAGACCCAGTACTTC
NA	TRBV27	TRBD2	TRBJ2-7	CASSSLPWSGSSYEQYF	TGTGCCAGCAGCTCGCTTCCATGGAGCGGGAGCTCCTACGAGCAGTACTTC
NA	TRBV19	TRBD1	TRBJ2-7	CASSGGTGFYEQYF	TGTGCCAGTAGTGGGGGGACAGGGTTCTACGAGCAGTACTTC
NA	TRBV4-1	TRBD1	TRBJ2-1	CASSQVAPGQGYNEQFF	TGCGCCAGCAGCCAAGTGGCCCCGGGACAGGGCTACAATGAGCAGTTCTTC
NA	TRBV2	NA	TRBJ2-2	CASMKGDGTGELFF	TGTGCCAGCATGAAAGGGGATGGGACCGGGGAGCTGTTTTTT
NA	TRBV28	NA	TRBJ2-3	CASSLLDAGTDTQYF	TGTGCCAGCAGTTTGTTGGACGCCGGCACAGATACGCAGTATTTT
NA	TRBV5-6	NA	TRBJ1-1	CASSFGTADTEAFF	TGTGCCAGCAGCTTCGGGACGGCAGACACTGAAGCTTTCTTT